This T cell receptor beta chain originates from a study of cytomegalovirus exposure and HLA in healthy donors. General study results and limits: There were reportedly fewer N-insertions in an Asian-associated ancestry cluster than the approximately 640-donor mean, in a later analysis. On later analysis, the bulk of CMV-associated TCR beta chains appeared to be HLA-restricted.

About this clone: Its target is unknown.

The study ran its PCR with 60 Vbeta and 13 Jbeta primers. Only in-frame clones appear in the TCRdb table, and some are missing; sequencing was by immunoSEQ multiplex PCR. The sample lists fewer than 250,000 clones; nearly 80% were seen once. Sequenced input: PBMCs. This receptor was taken from a male donor in good health and CMV-seronegative.

In nucleotides, the CDR3 is TGTGCCAGTAGTACTCCGGGACAGGGAGTAAACGAGCAGTACTTC. Protein sequence: CASSTPGQGVNEQYF. The chain employs TRBV19 and TRBJ2-7; 9 bases line up with TRBD1. CDR3 length: 15 residues. Germline CDR1 and CDR2: LNHDA and SQIVND (reference sequence). V was clipped by 4 bases and J by 5 bases; unmatched bases: 9.